The 23 T cell receptor beta chains in this list originate from one sample, sequenced in a study of human versus mouse CDR3 diversity and MHC coevolution (dated by TCRdb to about 2017). The method behind the library was the immunoSEQ multiplex PCR assay. This immuneACCESS table, as held by TCRdb, lists in-frame sequences with V and J called but not all clones. Of the missing ones, under half trace to an unresolved V gene in checked studies; the others have no known cause. Across this sample there are about 81,000 clones, with 90% to 95% seen only once. The ten largest make up approximately 1.4% of the sample. Sequenced input: naive CD4+ T cells from blood. Interpreted using the paper, the cell subset or site label stands for: CD45RO-negative CD62L-positive naive CD4 T cells. These receptors were collected from a person between 25 and 75 years old in good health.

This rearrangement joins TRBV5-1 to TRBJ2-3, with TRBD2 identical over 8 bases. Trimming removed 7 bases from V and 4 bases from J; junction bases left unmatched: 11. The CDR3 has 15 amino acids. Germline V gene data show CDR1 as SGHRS and CDR2 as YFSETQ. This chain's CDR3 is CASQPGPGLADTQYF. In DNA form, the CDR3 reads TGCGCCAGCCAACCCGGGCCGGGACTAGCAGATACGCAGTATTTT.

The chain links TRBV6-6 to TRBJ2-7, with D possibly being TRBD2 (5 bases). V was trimmed by 6 bases and J by 6 bases, leaving 18 bases between them. This CDR3 has 14 amino acids. Germline CDR1 reads MNHNY; CDR2 reads SVGAGI (reference sequence). The CDR3 loop reads CASRKGPRRGEQYF. In DNA, the CDR3 is TGTGCCAGCAGAAAGGGCCCTCGACGGGGCGAGCAGTACTTC.

V and J are TRBV10-3 and TRBJ2-3; 9 bases align to TRBD1. The CDR3 consists of 13 residues. With V trimmed by 10 bases and J by 3 bases, 5 bases remained unmatched. From germline, CDR1 is ENHRY and CDR2 SYGVKD. DNA of the CDR3: TGTGCCACAGGGGACAGGGTAACAGATACGCAGTATTTT. It specifies CATGDRVTDTQYF.

The chain combines TRBV9 with TRBJ1-1; perhaps TRBD1 as D (6 bases). Deletions cut 5 bases from V and 6 bases from J, with 23 bases between. This CDR3 is 16 amino acids long. Germline V gene data show CDR1 as SGDLS and CDR2 as YYNGEE. In DNA, the CDR3 is TGTGCCAGCAGTACATCACTTACAGGGAAGGAGTCTGAAGCTTTCTTT. Translation gives CASSTSLTGKESEAFF.

The chain recombines TRBV19 with TRBJ1-6, with 9 bases identical to TRBD1. Germline-derived CDR1 and CDR2 are LNHDA and SQIVND (reference sequence). The CDR3 spans 15 residues. V trimming: 6 bases; J trimming: 9 bases; junction bases outside the gene matches: 9. CDR3 coding DNA: TGTGCCAGTAGGGTCGGGGGACAGGGCGCTTCACCCCTCCACTTT. Residues: CASRVGGQGASPLHF. Looking up the rest from reference TRBV19 and TRBJ1-6 gives the full variable domain: DGGITQSPKYLFRKEGQNVTLSCEQNLNHDAMYWYRQDPGQGLRLIYYSQIVNDFQKGDIAEGYSVSREKKESFPLTVTSAQKNPTAFYLCASRVGGQGASPLHFGNGTRLTVT.

J is TRBJ2-3 and V is TRBV4-2; the D gene is possibly TRBD2 (6 bases). From germline, CDR1 is LGHNA and CDR2 YNFKEQ. The V end lost 1 base, the J end lost 6 bases, and 14 bases lay between the germline ends. This CDR3 has 15 residues. CDR3 sequence: CASSQAASGRDTQYF. The CDR3 DNA is TGTGCCAGCAGCCAAGCCGCGTCAGGGAGGGATACGCAGTATTTT.

This clone appeared a single time. This CDR3 is CASSPYEEGSRGYTF. CDR3 coding DNA: TGTGCCAGCTCACCATACGAGGAAGGGAGTCGGGGCTACACCTTC. The chain couples TRBV18 to TRBJ1-2; D is uncertain. There are 15 residues in the CDR3. Germline V gene sequence: CDR1 KGHSH, CDR2 LQKENI. The V end lost 2 bases, the J end lost 8 bases, and 18 bases lay between the germline ends.

The genes are TRBV9 and TRBJ1-2; maybe TRBD1 (5 bases). Germline V gives CDR1 SGDLS, CDR2 YYNGEE. Between the trimmed V and J ends, which lost 3 bases and 6 bases, there was a span of 24 bases. The CDR3 covers 17 residues. The CDR3 nucleotides read TGTGCCAGCAGCGCCCAGGGAGGAATCGTCGCTCGCGATGGCTACACCTTC. Its translation: CASSAQGGIVARDGYTF.

The chain combines TRBV30 with TRBJ1-5; D is possibly TRBD1 (6 bases). This CDR3 region has 17 residues. Per the germline V gene, CDR1 is GTSNPN and CDR2 is SVGIG (reference sequence). V lost 0 bases and J 0 bases, leaving 15 bases between the germline ends. The CDR3 region has the DNA TGTGCCTGGAGTGTGCCGACGGGACAAAATAGCAATCAGCCCCAGCATTTT. It codes for CAWSVPTGQNSNQPQHF. Full variable domain (outside the CDR3, taken from reference TRBV30 and TRBJ1-5): SQTIHQWPATLVQPVGSPLSLECTVEGTSNPNLYWYRQAAGRGLQLLFYSVGIGQISSEVPQNLSASRPQDRQFILSSKKLLLSDSGFYLCAWSVPTGQNSNQPQHFGDGTRLSIL.

The V gene is TRBV7-9, the J gene TRBJ1-5, with 8 bases fitting TRBD1. The CDR3 totals 16 residues. Looked up from germline, CDR1 is SEHNR and CDR2 is FQNEAQ (reference sequence). V shed 5 bases and J 5 bases; nucleotides not matched to a gene: 11. CDR3 loop: CASSRYRGTVDQPQHF. The CDR3 bases are TGTGCCAGCAGCCGTTACAGGGGGACGGTGGATCAGCCCCAGCATTTT.

This chain joins TRBV5-1 and TRBJ2-1; weak D call: TRBD1 (6 bases). There are 18 residues in the CDR3. V lost 2 bases and J lost 0, with 18 bases in between. Looked up from germline, CDR1 is SGHRS and CDR2 is YFSETQ. The CDR3 loop is CASSLRVGAPYSYNEQFF. Here the CDR3 DNA reads TGCGCCAGCAGCTTACGAGTGGGGGCTCCGTACTCCTACAATGAGCAGTTCTTC.

Only one count was recorded for this clone. The V gene is TRBV2, the J gene TRBJ1-1, with D possibly matching TRBD1 (5 bases). Germline values: CDR1 SNHLY, CDR2 FYNNEI. The ends were cut back, 9 bases at V and 0 bases at J, with 14 bases in the middle. This CDR3 contains 14 residues. The CDR3 spells CARTETVMNTEAFF. The DNA for the CDR3 is TGTGCCAGAACCGAGACAGTTATGAACACTGAAGCTTTCTTT.

The V and J genes are TRBV15 and TRBJ2-1; D remains unclear. Germline CDR1 reads LNHNV; CDR2 reads YYDKDF (reference sequence). V was pared by 3 bases and J by 0 bases, with 9 bases between. The CDR3 extends over 15 amino acids. CDR3 sequence reads: CATSRGRNSYNEQFF. CDR3 sequence (DNA): TGTGCCACCAGCAGGGGCAGGAACTCCTACAATGAGCAGTTCTTC.

The chain combines TRBV19 with TRBJ2-1; D perhaps matches TRBD2 (6 bases). The V and J ends lost 4 bases and 4 bases respectively, with 11 bases between them. The CDR3 sequence is 14 residues long. CDR1 LNHDA and CDR2 SQIVND come from the germline V gene (reference sequence). CDR3 residues: CASSSGALYNEQFF. DNA for the CDR3: TGTGCCAGTAGTAGCGGGGCTTTATACAATGAGCAGTTCTTC.

V gene TRBV12-5 combines with J gene TRBJ1-5; maybe TRBD1 (6 bases). CDR1 is LGHNT, CDR2 FRNRAP, per germline. This CDR3 contains 13 residues. The V gene lost 7 bases and the J gene lost 2 bases, with 9 bases spanning the gap. The DNA of the CDR3 is TGTGCTAGTGCCCACAGGGGCAATCAGCCCCAGCATTTT. Translated: CASAHRGNQPQHF.

The chain employs TRBV7-3 and TRBJ2-2; D gene ambiguous. Germline CDR1 SGHTA, CDR2 FQGTGA. The CDR3 spans 13 residues. With 5 bases removed from V and 5 bases from J, the gap between germline ends came to 9 bases. CDR3 sequence (DNA): TGTGCCAGCAGCCCCCGCAGTACCGGGGAGCTGTTTTTT. Amino acid sequence: CASSPRSTGELFF. Using reference TRBV7-3 and TRBJ2-2 for the parts outside the CDR3, the full variable domain is GAGVSQTPSNKVTEKGKYVELRCDPISGHTALYWYRQSLGQGPEFLIYFQGTGAADDSGLPNDRFFAVRPEGSVSTLKIQRTERGDSAVYLCASSPRSTGELFFGEGSRLTVL.

The genes are TRBV25-1 and TRBJ1-2; 9 bases map to TRBD1. The germline CDR1 and CDR2 sequences are MGHDK and SYGVNS. V lost 2 bases to trimming and J lost 7 bases; unmatched junction nucleotides: 8. The CDR3 runs to 15 residues. CDR3 in amino acids: CASSEPGQGLSGYTF. The CDR3 DNA sequence: TGTGCCAGCAGTGAACCGGGACAGGGATTAAGTGGCTACACCTTC.

This clone is a singleton in its sample. The gene calls are TRBV28 and TRBJ2-7, with D hard to call. V was cut by 6 bases and J by 0 bases, with 3 bases left in between. CDR1 MDHEN and CDR2 SYDVKM come from the germline V gene. CDR3 size: 11 residues. The CDR3 nucleotides are TGTGCCAGCAGCCGCTCCTACGAGCAGTACTTC. Its protein is CASSRSYEQYF.

A single count supports this clone. This rearrangement joins TRBV7-2 to TRBJ2-5, with 9 bases identical to TRBD2. Germline-derived CDR1 and CDR2 are SGHTA and FQGNSA. The V and J ends lost 3 bases and 5 bases, in that order; junction bases with no gene match: 7. This CDR3 spans 15 amino acids. CDR3 region: CASSLAWRGGETQYF. The CDR3, as DNA: TGTGCCAGCAGCTTGGCGTGGCGGGGGGGCGAGACCCAGTACTTC.

The chain employs TRBV18 and TRBJ1-1; 9 nucleotides line up with TRBD1. Losses at the gene ends were 3 bases for V and 0 bases for J; bases not matched to a gene: 2. There are 15 residues in the CDR3. Germline CDR1 is KGHSH and CDR2 is LQKENI. The CDR3 DNA is TGTGCCAGCTCACCGGGACAGGGAATGAACACTGAAGCTTTCTTT. This encodes CASSPGQGMNTEAFF.

The chain links TRBV9 to TRBJ1-4; possible D gene TRBD1, 5 bases. Trimming removed 4 bases at V and 8 bases at J, with 21 bases between. Per germline, CDR1 SGDLS and CDR2 YYNGEE. This CDR3 contains 16 residues. The CDR3: CASSFNPETAREKLFF. The CDR3 DNA follows: TGTGCCAGCAGCTTCAACCCCGAGACAGCCAGAGAAAAACTGTTTTTT.

The V gene is TRBV30, the J gene TRBJ1-1, with unresolved D. The germline CDR1 and CDR2 sequences are GTSNPN and SVGIG (reference sequence). This CDR3 comprises 12 residues. The V end lost 6 bases, the J end lost 1 base, and 9 bases lay between the germline ends. DNA for the CDR3: TGTGCCTGCGAACGAGGGAACACTGAAGCTTTCTTT. Its protein product is CACERGNTEAFF.

Of note for this clone: Other DNA sequences within the sample encode an identical CDR3. J is TRBJ1-2 and V is TRBV5-4; 9 positions agree with TRBD1. CDR1 SGHNT and CDR2 YYREEE come from the germline V gene (reference sequence). The CDR3 runs 15 residues. After removal of 0 bases from V and 9 bases from J, the junction contained 9 bases not matched to a gene. Here the CDR3 DNA reads TGTGCCAGCAGCTTGGGCCCCGCCGGGACAGGGAGCTACACCTTC. Its protein is CASSLGPAGTGSYTF.